Shown below are 25 T cell receptor beta chains from a single sample sequenced in a study of shared T cell receptors in the human thymus. Measured with immunoSEQ multiplex PCR; TCRdb has only the in-frame clones, and not every one. Of about 540,000 clones listed, 70% to 80% were seen once; the top ten hold around 0.012%. The same specimen was also included in a second study, on human thymus T cells.

Specimen: thymocytes. The receptors shown here come from a boy in the first two years of life with a congenital heart defect.

This chain links TRBV15 with TRBJ2-7, with TRBD1 as a possible D gene (7 bases). V dropped 5 bases and J dropped 9 bases, with 26 bases sitting between them. The CDR3 runs to 16 residues. Germline loops: CDR1 LNHNV, CDR2 YYDKDF (reference sequence). DNA of the CDR3: TGTGCCACCAGCGGACCGCAGGCCAGGGGGGAAAGCGGGCAGTACTTC. Its translation: CATSGPQARGESGQYF.

The gene calls are TRBV7-2 and TRBJ2-3; the D gene is possibly TRBD2 (5 bases). V was trimmed by 0 bases and J by 0 bases, leaving 19 bases between them. The CDR3 spans 19 residues. CDR1 is SGHTA and CDR2 is FQGNSA in the germline V gene. The CDR3 sequence: CASSLAGGGRRPSTDTQYF. The CDR3, as DNA: TGTGCCAGCAGCTTAGCGGGCGGCGGGCGACGCCCAAGCACAGATACGCAGTATTTT.

The V and J genes are TRBV6-1 and TRBJ1-3, with TRBD1 matching 8 bases. The germline gives CDR1 MNHNS, CDR2 SASEGT. The CDR3 extends over 15 amino acids. V gave up 0 bases and J gave up 2 bases; unmatched junction bases: 0. The CDR3 nucleotides read TGTGCCAGCAGTGAAGCGGGACAGGCTGGAAACACCATATATTTT. It encodes CASSEAGQAGNTIYF.

This sequence joins TRBV5-1 and TRBJ1-2; D might be TRBD1 (6 bases). This CDR3 has 15 residues. Germline V gives CDR1 SGHRS, CDR2 YFSETQ. The V gene lost 0 bases and the J gene lost 7 bases, with 16 bases spanning the gap. The CDR3 loop is CASSLAWSGARGYTF. For the CDR3, the DNA is TGCGCCAGCAGCTTGGCCTGGTCAGGGGCACGTGGCTACACCTTC.

The gene calls are TRBV27 and TRBJ2-3; 8 bases fit TRBD2. Germline lookup yields CDR1 MNHEY and CDR2 SMNVEV (reference sequence). With 5 bases clipped from V and 0 bases from J, the junction kept 13 bases outside the gene matches. The CDR3 consists of 18 residues. Here the CDR3 reads CASSLNWPTSASTDTQYF. The CDR3 region has the DNA TGTGCCAGCAGTCTCAACTGGCCGACTAGCGCTAGCACAGATACGCAGTATTTT.

The chain combines TRBV7-2 with TRBJ1-4; 7 bases align to TRBD1. Germline CDR1 and CDR2: SGHTA and FQGNSA. This CDR3 contains 15 residues. V lost 1 base to trimming and J lost 6 bases; unmatched junction nucleotides: 5. CDR3: CASSLGQGEDEKLFF. CDR3 nucleotides: TGTGCCAGCAGCTTAGGGCAGGGGGAGGATGAAAAACTGTTTTTT.

The V gene is TRBV7-2, the J gene TRBJ2-2; a possible D gene is TRBD1 (5 bases). The V gene lost 5 bases and the J gene lost 6 bases, with 19 bases spanning the gap. CDR3 length: 16 amino acids. Germline V lookup: CDR1 SGHTA, CDR2 FQGNSA. The CDR3 here is CASSPPPQGMAGELFF. CDR3 nucleotide sequence: TGTGCCAGCAGCCCCCCCCCTCAGGGTATGGCCGGGGAGCTGTTTTTT.

The chain recombines TRBV7-2 with TRBJ2-1, with TRBD2 as a possible D gene (5 bases). Germline V gene sequence: CDR1 SGHTA, CDR2 FQGNSA. V was clipped by 1 base and J by 7 bases, with 20 bases between them. The CDR3 is 17 residues long. CDR3 protein: CASSLGRLAGLLNEQFF. Written as DNA, the CDR3 is TGTGCCAGCAGCTTAGGAAGATTGGCGGGCTTGTTAAATGAGCAGTTCTTC.

About this clone: Compared with germline, one end of the junction differs, possibly owing to a read error. The chain has TRBV6-5 and TRBJ2-1; possibly TRBD2 for D (5 bases). The CDR3 runs to 12 residues. The germline V gene has CDR1 MNHEY and CDR2 SVGAGI. As DNA, the CDR3 is TGTGCCAGCAGTCACTCAGCGGATGAGCAGTTCTTC. Protein sequence: CASSHSADEQFF.

The rearrangement joins TRBV13 to TRBJ1-2, with unresolved D. Trimming removed 5 bases at V and 2 bases at J, with 6 bases between. In germline, CDR1 is PRHDT, CDR2 FYEKMQ (reference sequence). The CDR3 totals 12 residues. CDR3 nucleotide sequence: TGTGCCAGCAGCCGAGGGAACTATGGCTACACCTTC. It encodes CASSRGNYGYTF.

The rearrangement joins TRBV6-5 to TRBJ2-7; TRBD2 agrees at 8 bases. Germline V gives CDR1 MNHEY, CDR2 SVGAGI. This CDR3 comprises 16 residues. V dropped 2 bases and J dropped 2; count of bases not matched to a gene: 8. The CDR3 sequence: CASSYRLGAGAYEQYF. CDR3 DNA sequence: TGTGCCAGCAGTTACCGTTTGGGAGCGGGAGCCTACGAGCAGTACTTC.

The chain is built from TRBV7-3 and TRBJ2-7; TRBD1 aligns across 7 bases. This CDR3 has 15 residues. Per germline, CDR1 SGHTA and CDR2 FQGTGA. J lost 4 bases, V lost 2 bases, and 8 bases had no gene match. CDR3 in amino acids: CASSLPQGIRYEQYF. The CDR3 DNA reads as TGTGCCAGCAGCTTACCACAGGGGATTCGGTACGAGCAGTACTTC.

The gene calls are TRBV27 and TRBJ2-7; 12 bases match TRBD2. Unmatched junction bases numbered 15, after V lost 7 bases and J lost 5 bases. CDR1 and CDR2 (germline): MNHEY, SMNVEV (reference sequence). The CDR3 has 17 amino acids. The CDR3 DNA is TGTGCCAGCACCCAGACTAGCGGGAGCAAACAGATCCACGAGCAGTACTTC. This encodes CASTQTSGSKQIHEQYF.

The rearrangement links TRBV6-6 to TRBJ2-7, with 13 bases aligning to TRBD2. Germline V CDR1 and CDR2: MNHNY, SVGAGI (reference sequence). V trimming: 6 bases; J trimming: 4 bases; junction bases outside the gene matches: 6. The CDR3 totals 15 residues. The CDR3 is CASRSLAGGRYEQYF. Here the CDR3 DNA reads TGTGCCAGCAGGTCACTAGCGGGAGGGCGTTACGAGCAGTACTTC.

This rearrangement joins TRBV19 to TRBJ2-6; possibly TRBD1 for D (6 bases). From germline, CDR1 is LNHDA and CDR2 SQIVND (reference sequence). CDR3 length: 18 amino acids. Trimming took off 1 base at V and 0 bases at J, with 13 bases between the two ends. CDR3 residues: CASSIGGQISSGANVLTF. Here the CDR3 DNA reads TGTGCCAGTAGTATAGGGGGGCAGATTTCCTCTGGGGCCAACGTCCTGACTTTC.

The CDR3 region has the DNA TGTGCCAGCAGCCAAGATGCGTTAGGAGCCGGGGAGCTGTTTTTT. Protein sequence: CASSQDALGAGELFF. The V gene is TRBV4-2, the J gene TRBJ2-2, with D unresolved. The ends were cut back, 0 bases at V and 6 bases at J, with 11 bases in the middle. Germline lookup yields CDR1 LGHNA and CDR2 YNFKEQ. The CDR3 covers 15 residues.

This clone was recorded once. The V gene is TRBV15, the J gene TRBJ2-7; tentative D call: TRBD2 (6 bases). This CDR3 has 14 amino acids. V shed 9 bases and J shed 2 bases, with 17 bases lying between them. Germline V gene data show CDR1 as LNHNV and CDR2 as YYDKDF (reference sequence). This CDR3 reads CATTRRLGTYEQYF. CDR3 sequence (DNA): TGTGCCACGACAAGGCGACTAGGAACCTACGAGCAGTACTTC.

V usage is TRBV4-1 and J usage is TRBJ2-1; TRBD2 matches 11 bases. This CDR3 is built from 16 residues. The V gene end was trimmed by 5 bases and the J gene end by 2 bases; junction bases not matched to a gene: 5. Germline-derived CDR1 and CDR2 are MGHRA and YSYEKL. The CDR3 reads CASSKPGLAAYNEQFF. The CDR3 DNA sequence: TGCGCCAGCAGCAAACCGGGACTAGCGGCCTACAATGAGCAGTTCTTC.

The rearrangement links TRBV4-1 to TRBJ2-6; D is ambiguous. Trimming stripped 0 bases from V and 3 bases from J, with 12 bases between. CDR3 length equals 17 residues. Per the germline V gene, CDR1 is MGHRA and CDR2 is YSYEKL. DNA of the CDR3: TGCGCCAGCAGCCAAGATCAAGAAGCGTATGGGGCCAACGTCCTGACTTTC. As protein: CASSQDQEAYGANVLTF.

J is TRBJ1-4 and V is TRBV6-5, with 9 bases fitting TRBD1. The V gene's germline CDR1 is MNHEY and CDR2 SVGAGI. The CDR3 is 16 amino acids. After removal of 2 bases from V and 4 bases from J, the junction contained 5 bases not matched to a gene. In DNA, the CDR3 is TGTGCCAGCAGTTACAAGTGGGACAGGGATAATGAAAAACTGTTTTTT. Its protein is CASSYKWDRDNEKLFF.

The gene calls are TRBV15 and TRBJ2-4, with 9 bases aligning to TRBD1. This CDR3 has 21 amino acids. J was trimmed by 1 base and V by 5 bases; bases with no gene match: 21. CDR1 is LNHNV, CDR2 YYDKDF, per germline (reference sequence). CDR3: CATSDLTGTGRGLMAKNIQYF. CDR3 sequence (DNA): TGTGCCACCAGCGACCTAACCGGGACAGGGAGGGGGCTAATGGCCAAAAACATTCAGTACTTC. Together with reference TRBV15 and TRBJ2-4, the CDR3 gives the full variable domain: DAMVIQNPRYQVTQFGKPVTLSCSQTLNHNVMYWYQQKSSQAPKLLFHYYDKDFNNEADTPDNFQSRRPNTSFCFLDIRSPGLGDTAMYLCATSDLTGTGRGLMAKNIQYFGAGTRLSVL.

As DNA, the CDR3 is TGTGCCAGCACCCCACCGGCTAGCGGGAGTCAATCCTACGAGCAGTACTTC. Its translation is CASTPPASGSQSYEQYF. This chain joins TRBV2 and TRBJ2-7; TRBD2 agrees at 10 bases. Germline V CDR1 and CDR2: SNHLY, FYNNEI. The CDR3 loop spans 17 amino acids. Losses at the gene ends were 7 bases for V and 1 base for J; bases not matched to a gene: 13.

This sequence joins TRBV30 and TRBJ1-1, with 7 bases fitting TRBD1. Germline CDR1 reads GTSNPN; CDR2 reads SVGIG (reference sequence). With V trimmed by 0 bases and J by 5 bases, 9 bases remained unmatched. The CDR3 sequence is 15 residues long. The CDR3 here is CAWSVQRQGDTEAFF. The CDR3 DNA sequence: TGTGCCTGGAGTGTACAGAGACAGGGTGATACTGAAGCTTTCTTT.

This sequence joins TRBV25-1 and TRBJ2-5, with 10 bases aligning to TRBD2. The DNA matches TRBJ2-7 better at its end, which makes the J call doubtful. Germline-derived CDR1 and CDR2 are MGHDK and SYGVNS. The CDR3 consists of 14 residues. The CDR3 region has the DNA TGTGCCAGCAGTGCCGGGACTAGCGTTTACGAGCAGTACTTC. It translates to CASSAGTSVYEQYF.

The V call is TRBV12-1, the J call TRBJ2-7; TRBD1, the table's D call, lacks a check against the DNA. TRBV12-1 is a documented pseudogene. CDR3 size: 13 residues. CDR3 in DNA: TGTGCCGGCCAGGGCAGGGGGCCCTACGAGCAGTACTTC. Its protein is CAGQGRGPYEQYF.